This is a list of T cell receptor beta chains from one sample in a study of blood T cell repertoires in COVID-19. Produced via immunoSEQ multiplex PCR; TCRdb's table is partial and in-frame only. The repertoire consists of fewer than 100,000 clones, with more than 75% occurring once and the leading ten covering approximately 15%. The material sequenced was peripheral blood. The receptors were gathered from a human donor in a cohort sampled during active COVID-19. Each CDR3 is given with its conserved first and last residue. The order of the fields is D gene, V gene, J gene, clone size, CDR3 protein, CDR3 DNA. D genes are given only for firm matches. Expanded clones are given a class, and other clones once, few, many or no size at all.

TRBD1	TRBV3-1/TRBV3-2	TRBJ1-5	NA	CASSRGQGGSASNQPQHF	TGTGCCAGCAGCCGAGGACAGGGTGGGAGTGCTAGCAATCAGCCCCAGCATTTT
TRBD2	TRBV7-7	TRBJ2-7	NA	CASSLGPGTSFEQYF	TGTGCTAGCAGCTTAGGGCCCGGGACTAGTTTCGAGCAGTACTTC
NA	TRBV6-1	TRBJ1-2	few	CASSESGPNYGYTF	TGTGCCAGCAGTGAGAGTGGGCCCAACTATGGCTACACCTTC
TRBD1	TRBV5-1	TRBJ1-6	NA	CASSRSGQGSPLHF	TGCGCCAGCAGCCGCTCGGGACAGGGGTCACCCCTCCACTTT
NA	TRBV27	TRBJ1-1	NA	CASSGGTEAFF	TGTGCCAGCAGCGGAGGGACTGAAGCTTTCTTT
TRBD2	TRBV7-3	TRBJ2-3	NA	CASSLGLAGASTDTQYF	TGTGCCAGCAGCTTAGGACTAGCGGGGGCCAGCACAGATACGCAGTATTTT
TRBD1	TRBV28	TRBJ1-3	NA	CASRARQGSEISGNTIYF	TGTGCCAGCAGAGCAAGACAGGGCAGTGAGATCTCTGGAAACACCATATATTTT
TRBD1	TRBV6-1	TRBJ1-1	NA	CASSERDRVTEAFF	TGTGCCAGCAGTGAACGGGACAGGGTCACTGAAGCTTTCTTT
NA	TRBV2	TRBJ1-4	NA	CASSELQGRGEKLFF	TGTGCCAGCAGTGAATTGCAGGGGAGGGGTGAAAAACTGTTTTTT
TRBD2	TRBV7-9	TRBJ2-1	NA	CASSHGTSGNLYNEQFF	TGTGCCAGCAGCCACGGGACTAGCGGGAACCTTTACAATGAGCAGTTCTTC
NA	TRBV6-1	TRBJ1-1	NA	CASSEAPEYEAFF	TGTGCCAGCAGTGAAGCGCCAGAATATGAAGCTTTCTTT
TRBD1	TRBV9	TRBJ2-3	NA	CASSTGTGVSVLDTQYF	TGTGCCAGCAGCACAGGGACAGGGGTCTCGGTTTTGGATACGCAGTATTTT
NA	TRBV5-4	TRBJ2-1	NA	CASSLDRATYNEQFF	TGTGCCAGCAGCTTGGACAGGGCAACCTACAATGAGCAGTTCTTC
TRBD1	TRBV13	TRBJ2-1	NA	CASSASQGEGNEQFF	TGTGCCAGCAGCGCGTCCCAGGGGGAAGGCAATGAGCAGTTCTTC
NA	TRBV5-4	TRBJ2-7	NA	CASPRGLWYYEQYF	TGTGCCAGCCCTAGGGGGTTGTGGTACTACGAGCAGTACTTC
NA	TRBV5-1	TRBJ2-3	NA	CASSSIGGGGTDTQYF	TGCGCCAGCAGCTCCATCGGAGGGGGGGGCACAGATACGCAGTATTTT
NA	TRBV19	TRBJ1-1	NA	CASSMWQANTEAFF	TGTGCCAGTAGTATGTGGCAGGCGAACACTGAAGCTTTCTTT
TRBD2	TRBV19	TRBJ2-1	NA	CASSTPGGRTYNEQFF	TGTGCCAGTAGTACCCCGGGGGGGCGGACTTACAATGAGCAGTTCTTC
NA	TRBV3-1/TRBV3-2	TRBJ1-4	NA	CASSQRDFGNEKLFF	TGTGCCAGCAGCCAACGGGACTTCGGTAATGAAAAACTGTTTTTT
NA	TRBV6-5	TRBJ2-7	NA	CASSLGGEEQYF	TGTGCCAGCAGTTTGGGCGGGGAGGAGCAGTACTTC
NA	TRBV5-6	TRBJ1-6	NA	CASSLGLHDRLDNSPLHF	TGTGCCAGCAGCTTGGGGCTGCACGACAGGTTGGACAATTCACCCCTCCACTTT
NA	TRBV29-1	TRBJ1-4	NA	CSVSPGGRRGEKLFF	TGCAGCGTATCTCCTGGGGGTAGGAGGGGTGAAAAACTGTTTTTT
TRBD1	TRBV7-2	TRBJ1-2	NA	CASSWWGTDANYGYTF	TGTGCCAGCAGCTGGTGGGGGACAGATGCTAACTATGGCTACACCTTC
NA	TRBV11-1	TRBJ2-7	few	CASSFDSLLYEQYF	TGTGCCAGCAGCTTCGACAGCCTCCTCTACGAGCAGTACTTC
TRBD1	TRBV18	TRBJ1-1	NA	CASSPTGQFAGGNTEAFF	TGTGCCAGCTCACCCACTGGACAATTCGCAGGGGGAAACACTGAAGCTTTCTTT
NA	TRBV27	TRBJ1-1	NA	CASSLYPGLNTEAFF	TGTGCCAGCAGTTTATATCCGGGATTGAACACTGAAGCTTTCTTT
TRBD1	TRBV5-4	TRBJ2-5	NA	CASGSQGGRETQYF	TGTGCCAGCGGGAGTCAAGGGGGCCGAGAGACCCAGTACTTC
NA	TRBV7-8	TRBJ1-1	NA	CASSLGEGRGTEAFF	TGTGCCAGCAGCTTAGGGGAGGGACGGGGCACTGAAGCTTTCTTT
TRBD1	TRBV28	TRBJ1-5	NA	CASSTSGGRGVNQPQHF	TGTGCCAGCAGTACTTCAGGGGGCCGGGGCGTCAATCAGCCCCAGCATTTT
TRBD1	TRBV10-1	TRBJ1-1	NA	CASSSGQGAAEAFF	TGCGCCAGCAGTTCTGGACAGGGGGCCGCTGAAGCTTTCTTT
TRBD2	TRBV4-1	TRBJ2-5	once	CASSRLAGETQYF	TGCGCCAGCAGTCGACTAGCGGGAGAGACCCAGTACTTC
TRBD1	TRBV19	TRBJ2-7	NA	CASSTPSGGPYEQYF	TGTGCCAGTAGCACCCCTTCAGGGGGCCCATACGAGCAGTACTTC
NA	TRBV18	TRBJ2-1	NA	CASSPPVPNTYNEQFF	TGTGCCAGCTCACCACCGGTCCCAAACACCTACAATGAGCAGTTCTTC
NA	TRBV6-2/TRBV6-3	TRBJ1-5	NA	CASSRTVSNQPQHF	TGTGCCAGCAGTAGGACAGTTAGCAATCAGCCCCAGCATTTT
NA	TRBV6-5	TRBJ1-3	NA	CASSYSAGTGNTIYF	TGTGCCAGCAGTTACTCTGCCGGGACTGGAAACACCATATATTTT
TRBD2	TRBV4-1	TRBJ2-3	NA	CASSQGIRLAATDTQYF	TGCGCCAGCAGCCAGGGTATAAGACTAGCGGCCACAGATACGCAGTATTTT
TRBD1	TRBV4-3	TRBJ1-6	NA	CASSQGKTGLGSPLHF	TGCGCCAGCAGCCAAGGGAAGACAGGGCTTGGATCACCCCTCCACTTT
TRBD1	TRBV12-5	TRBJ1-1	NA	CASGLGQGVLNTEAFF	TGTGCTAGTGGCCTTGGACAGGGGGTTTTGAACACTGAAGCTTTCTTT
NA	TRBV9	TRBJ2-2	NA	CASSVGGTGELFF	TGTGCCAGCAGCGTAGGAGGTACCGGGGAGCTGTTTTTT
NA	TRBV30	TRBJ1-3	once	CAWSRGLGNTIYF	TGTGCCTGGAGTCGAGGACTCGGGAACACCATATATTTT
NA	TRBV19	TRBJ2-1	NA	CASSLGGLPFGEQFF	TGTGCCAGTAGTTTGGGGGGACTCCCTTTCGGTGAGCAGTTCTTC
TRBD1	TRBV19	TRBJ1-1	NA	CASSVSTGETEAFF	TGTGCCAGTAGTGTTTCCACAGGGGAAACTGAAGCTTTCTTT
NA	TRBV28	TRBJ2-2	NA	CASSFQGDTGELFF	TGTGCCAGCAGTTTTCAAGGGGATACCGGGGAGCTGTTTTTT
TRBD1	TRBV27	TRBJ1-1	few	CASNRQGPNTEAFF	TGTGCCAGCAATCGACAGGGGCCGAACACTGAAGCTTTCTTT
NA	TRBV30	TRBJ1-5	NA	CAWSVGGDQPQHF	TGTGCCTGGAGTGTAGGAGGGGATCAGCCCCAGCATTTT